This TCR beta chain was identified during a study of control samples from healthy donors and cancer patients. The method was immunoSEQ multiplex PCR; TCRdb's version includes in-frame clones alone and lacks a portion of them. Among roughly 180,000 clones listed, approximately 94% were seen once. Trimming took 3 bases from V and 5 from J, leaving 14 bases between them. Germline lookup yields CDR1 KGHSH and CDR2 LQKENI. The CDR3 loop spans 15 amino acids. The clonotype originates from a woman between 18 and 29 years old in good health. The chain is built from TRBV18 and TRBJ1-5, with a tentative D call TRBD1 (5 bases). Material: blood. This CDR3 reads CASSPVGGNDQPQHF. Here the CDR3 DNA reads TGTGCCAGCTCACCTGTCGGGGGTAACGATCAGCCCCAGCATTTT. The full variable domain, completed using reference TRBV18 and TRBJ1-5, is NAGVMQNPRHLVRRRGQEARLRCSPMKGHSHVYWYRQLPEEGLKFMVYLQKENIIDESGMPKERFSAEFPKEGPSILRIQQVVRGDSAAYFCASSPVGGNDQPQHFGDGTRLSIL.